This T cell receptor beta chain appears in the sequencing data of a study of cytomegalovirus exposure and HLA in healthy donors. Study-wide points: The study put around 180 TCR beta chains on its list as cytomegalovirus-associated.

Clones were read by immunoSEQ multiplex PCR, and TCRdb kept only the in-frame ones, dropping some. The profile shows some 250,000 clones, 90% of them singletons. On this clone: The antigen is not known.

The CDR3 has 13 residues. Germline-derived CDR1 and CDR2 are MNHNY and SVGAGI (reference sequence). The ends lost 7 bases at V and 3 bases at J; junction bases unmatched: 5. The source of this sequence is a woman aged 18-30 years in good health and CMV-seronegative. The chain uses TRBV6-6 and TRBJ1-2; TRBD1 aligns across 7 bases. Specimen: PBMCs. CDR3 DNA sequence: TGTGCCAGCACTCAAGACAGGGACTATGGCTACACCTTC. Its protein product is CASTQDRDYGYTF.